Each of the 4 T cell receptor beta chains below was sequenced from the same sample in a study of blood T cell repertoires in COVID-19. Assay: immunoSEQ multiplex PCR; the TCRdb copy retains only in-frame clones and omits some. The repertoire consists of about 280,000 clones, with around 90% occurring once and the leading ten covering over 8%. What was sequenced was peripheral blood. Receptor source: a young man with active or convalescent COVID-19.

The chain joins TRBV3-1 (or the pseudogene TRBV3-2) to TRBJ2-7, with D unresolved. The CDR3 is 14 amino acids. V lost 3 bases to trimming and J lost 6 bases, with 15 bases between them. From germline, CDR1 is LGHDT and CDR2 YNNKEL (reference sequence). This CDR3 is CASSQGRTRVEQYF. CDR3 DNA: TGTGCCAGCAGCCAGGGTCGAACCCGGGTCGAGCAGTACTTC.

The rearrangement joins TRBV3-1 (or the pseudogene TRBV3-2) to TRBJ2-7; D perhaps matches TRBD2 (5 bases). CDR1 LGHDT and CDR2 YNNKEL come from the germline V gene (reference sequence). Between the trimmed V and J ends, which lost 0 bases and 9 bases, there was a span of 9 bases. The CDR3 is made up of 12 amino acids. In DNA, the CDR3 is TGTGCCAGCAGCCAAGAGGGGAGAGTGCAGTACTTC. This translates into CASSQEGRVQYF.

This clone was picked up one time. This chain connects TRBV29-1 to TRBJ1-1; D not resolved. With 3 bases removed from V and 0 bases from J, the gap between germline ends came to 8 bases. There are 13 residues in the CDR3. Germline V gene data show CDR1 as SQVTM and CDR2 as ANQGSEA. In nucleotides, the CDR3 is TGCAGCGTTGATTGGCGGATGAACACTGAAGCTTTCTTT. It codes for CSVDWRMNTEAFF.

The CDR3 sequence is CASSLALVTTYEQYF. CDR3 DNA: TGTGCCAGCAGCTTAGCTCTGGTGACTACCTACGAGCAGTACTTC. The chain uses TRBV11-1 and TRBJ2-7; D perhaps matches TRBD2 (5 bases). Looked up from germline, CDR1 is SGHAT and CDR2 is FQDESV (reference sequence). CDR3 length: 15 residues. V was trimmed by 0 bases and J by 2 bases, leaving 11 bases between them.